This TCR beta chain was documented in a study of CD8 T cells in Susac syndrome. V gave up 2 bases and J gave up 3 bases, with 22 bases separating them. The germline V gene encodes CDR1 MNHEY and CDR2 SVGAGI. CDR3 length equals 19 residues. RNA was extracted with the RNeasy kit, and a quantity of about 0.45 to 1 ug was reverse transcribed using random hexamers. Amplification of TCR beta CDR3 by immunoSEQ multiplex PCR spanned 54 Vbeta and 13 Jbeta. TCRdb fed the immunoSEQ multiplex PCR reads into MiXCR, producing one record per CDR3 protein. The top ten hold roughly 0.088% of the sample, which has about 200,000 distinct CDR3 sequences, 90% to 95% seen once. Sequencing of TCR beta was carried out in blood CD8+ and CD4+ T cells. The multiple sclerosis controls were treatment-naive patients, and their relapsing-remitting disease was stable or active. The CD8+ and CD4+ T cells were isolated magnetically using a negative isolation approach, whereas the TEMRA cells were enriched by FACS.

Sequencing used CD4+ T cells from PBMCs. The chain links TRBV6-5 to TRBJ1-4; possible D gene TRBD1, 5 bases. The receptor was isolated from a human donor with multiple sclerosis. CDR3 in amino acids: CASSYIYGWGGAANEKLFF. The CDR3 coding sequence is TGTGCCAGCAGTTACATTTATGGCTGGGGAGGGGCAGCTAATGAAAAACTGTTTTTT.